The entry that follows covers one T cell receptor beta chain sequence. Its specificity is unknown. The data were taken from a study of CD8 T cells in ankylosing spondylitis. Findings and limits, study-wide: Relatively rare in peripheral blood, disease-linked clones were also CD8+. What appeared characteristic of ankylosing spondylitis blood was a TCR beta motif of seven to nine highly homologous variants. Reactive arthritis synovial fluid and blood were previously reported to contain some motif variants.

A quantitative 5'-RACE method, one with molecular barcodes, was used to make TCR beta libraries. TCRdb re-called the 5' RACE reads with MiXCR, one entry per CDR3 protein. The sample includes more than 650,000 distinct CDR3 sequences, about 12% seen only once; the top ten take just over 0.5%. This TCR was recovered from a male donor with ankylosing spondylitis. Sequenced material: blood, either unsorted or a sorted T cell fraction (not recorded which).

The CDR3 protein is CASRRTGGSSYEQYF. CDR3 DNA: TGTGCCAGCAGACGGACAGGTGGGAGCTCCTACGAGCAGTACTTC. The chain carries TRBV6-2 or TRBV6-3 and TRBJ2-7, with 7 bases that match TRBD1. Per the germline V gene, CDR1 is MNHEY and CDR2 is SVGEGT. The CDR3 extends over 15 amino acids. V trimming: 6 bases; J trimming: 0 bases; junction bases outside the gene matches: 8.